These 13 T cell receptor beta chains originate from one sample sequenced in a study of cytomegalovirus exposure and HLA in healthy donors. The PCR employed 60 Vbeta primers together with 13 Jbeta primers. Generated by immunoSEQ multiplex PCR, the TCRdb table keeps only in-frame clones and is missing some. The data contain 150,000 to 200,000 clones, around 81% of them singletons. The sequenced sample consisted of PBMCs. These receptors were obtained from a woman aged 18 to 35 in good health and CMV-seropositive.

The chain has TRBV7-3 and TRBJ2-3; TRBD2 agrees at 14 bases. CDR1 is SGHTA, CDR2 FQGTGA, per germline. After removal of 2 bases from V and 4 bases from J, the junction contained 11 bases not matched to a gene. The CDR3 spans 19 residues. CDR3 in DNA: TGTGCCAGCAGCTTATCCGGGACTAGCGGGGGCCACACCCCAGATACGCAGTATTTT. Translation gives CASSLSGTSGGHTPDTQYF.

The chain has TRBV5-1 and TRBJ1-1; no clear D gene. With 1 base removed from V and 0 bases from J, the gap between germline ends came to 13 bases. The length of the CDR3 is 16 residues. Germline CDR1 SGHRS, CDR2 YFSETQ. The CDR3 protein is CASSLPGNSMNTEAFF. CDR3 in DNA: TGCGCCAGCAGCTTGCCGGGGAATTCAATGAACACTGAAGCTTTCTTT.

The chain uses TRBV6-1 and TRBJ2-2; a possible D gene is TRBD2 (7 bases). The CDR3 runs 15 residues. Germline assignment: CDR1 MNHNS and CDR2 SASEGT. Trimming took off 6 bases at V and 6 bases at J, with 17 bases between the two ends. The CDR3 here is CASRRGGASAGELFF. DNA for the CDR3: TGTGCCAGCAGGAGGGGGGGGGCCTCGGCCGGGGAGCTGTTTTTT.

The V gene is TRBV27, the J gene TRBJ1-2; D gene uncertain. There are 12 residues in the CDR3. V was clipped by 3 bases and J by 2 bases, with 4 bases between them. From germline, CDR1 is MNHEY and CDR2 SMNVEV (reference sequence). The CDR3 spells CASSFGNYGYTF. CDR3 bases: TGTGCCAGCAGTTTCGGGAACTATGGCTACACCTTC.

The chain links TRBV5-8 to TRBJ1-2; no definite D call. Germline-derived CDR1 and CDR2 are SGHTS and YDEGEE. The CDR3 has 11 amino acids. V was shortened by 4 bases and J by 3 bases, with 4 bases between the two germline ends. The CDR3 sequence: CASSPDYGYTF. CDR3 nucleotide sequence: TGTGCCAGCAGCCCGGACTATGGCTACACCTTC.

This CDR3 reads CASRMTSGGRSDTQYF. The CDR3 region has the DNA TGTGCCAGTAGGATGACTAGCGGGGGTAGGTCAGATACGCAGTATTTT. The chain employs TRBV19 and TRBJ2-3; TRBD2 aligns across 12 bases. After removal of 6 bases from V and 4 bases from J, the junction contained 8 bases not matched to a gene. Germline V gene sequence: CDR1 LNHDA, CDR2 SQIVND (reference sequence). This CDR3 contains 16 residues.

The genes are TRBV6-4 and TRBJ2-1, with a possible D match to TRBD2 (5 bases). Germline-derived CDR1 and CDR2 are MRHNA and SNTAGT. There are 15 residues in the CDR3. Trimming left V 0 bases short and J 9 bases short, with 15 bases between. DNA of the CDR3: TGTGCCAGCAGTGACTCGACTGATCAAGGAGGTGAGCAGTTCTTC. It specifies CASSDSTDQGGEQFF.

This CDR3 is CASSPTGQDYGYTF. As DNA, the CDR3 is TGTGCCAGCAGCCCGACAGGGCAGGACTATGGCTACACCTTC. The chain employs TRBV2 and TRBJ1-2; 7 bases match TRBD1. The germline CDR1 and CDR2 sequences are SNHLY and FYNNEI. The junction had 7 bases not matched to a gene; V was cut back by 6 bases and J by 3 bases. The CDR3 is made up of 14 amino acids.

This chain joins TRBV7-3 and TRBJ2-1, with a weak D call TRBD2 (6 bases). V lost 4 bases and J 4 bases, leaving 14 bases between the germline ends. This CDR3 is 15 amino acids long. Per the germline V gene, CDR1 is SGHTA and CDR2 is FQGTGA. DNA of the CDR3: TGTGCCAGCAGCTATTCGGCTAGCGAGTACAATGAGCAGTTCTTC. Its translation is CASSYSASEYNEQFF.

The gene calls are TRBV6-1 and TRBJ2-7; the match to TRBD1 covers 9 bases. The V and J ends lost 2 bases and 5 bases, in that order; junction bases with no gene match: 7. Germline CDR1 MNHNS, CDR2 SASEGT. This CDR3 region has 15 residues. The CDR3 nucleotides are TGTGCCAGCAGTGAACGGGGACAGGGTACCCACGAGCAGTACTTC. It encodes CASSERGQGTHEQYF.

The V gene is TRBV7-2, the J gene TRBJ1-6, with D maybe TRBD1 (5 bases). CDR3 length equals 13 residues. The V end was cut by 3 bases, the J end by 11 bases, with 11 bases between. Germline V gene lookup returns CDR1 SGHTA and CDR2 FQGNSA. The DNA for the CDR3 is TGTGCCAGCAGCTTCGCAGGGTTGCCACCCCTCCACTTT. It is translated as CASSFAGLPPLHF. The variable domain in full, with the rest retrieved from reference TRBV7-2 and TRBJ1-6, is GAGVSQSPSNKVTEKGKDVELRCDPISGHTALYWYRQSLGQGLEFLIYFQGNSAPDKSGLPSDRFSAERTGGSVSTLTIQRTQQEDSAVYLCASSFAGLPPLHFGNGTRLTVT.

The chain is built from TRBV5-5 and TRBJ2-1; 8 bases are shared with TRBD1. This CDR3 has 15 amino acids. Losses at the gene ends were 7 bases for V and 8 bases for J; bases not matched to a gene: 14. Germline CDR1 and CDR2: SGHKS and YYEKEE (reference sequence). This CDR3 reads CASREWTGRRDEQFF. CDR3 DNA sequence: TGTGCCAGCCGCGAATGGACAGGGAGAAGGGATGAGCAGTTCTTC.

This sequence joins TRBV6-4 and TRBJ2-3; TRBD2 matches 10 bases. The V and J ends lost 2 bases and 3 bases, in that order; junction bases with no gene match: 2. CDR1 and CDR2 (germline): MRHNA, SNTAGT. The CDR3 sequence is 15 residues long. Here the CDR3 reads CASSDQAGGTDTQYF. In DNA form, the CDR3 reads TGTGCCAGCAGTGACCAAGCGGGGGGGACAGATACGCAGTATTTT.